The subject of this entry is one T cell receptor (beta chain). The same CDR3 can be traced to other DNA sequences in this sample. These data come from a study of shared T cell receptors in the human thymus. Generated by immunoSEQ multiplex PCR, the TCRdb table keeps only in-frame clones and is missing some. Seen here are hundreds of thousands of clones, over 75% observed once, and the top ten hold 0.008% to 0.011%. The CDR3 is 16 residues long. V lost 3 bases and J 7 bases, leaving 18 bases between the germline ends. The germline V gene encodes CDR1 MNHEY and CDR2 SMNVEV (reference sequence). This sample was shared with a second study, whose subject was human thymus T cells. Per that paper: Corrective cardiac operations yielded the resected thymus tissue.

V and J are TRBV27 and TRBJ1-4; no clear D gene. Sequencing was carried out using thymocytes. This TCR was sampled from a boy less than two years old with a congenital heart defect. The DNA for the CDR3 is TGTGCCAGCAGTTTTAATGGACGGACTAAATTTGAAAAACTGTTTTTT. This translates into CASSFNGRTKFEKLFF.